The 18 T cell receptor beta chains below come from one sample, sequenced in a study of CD8 T cells in ankylosing spondylitis. Findings and caveats of the study: What seemed typical of ankylosing spondylitis blood was a TCR beta motif built from roughly 8 highly homologous variants.

These receptors' targets are unknown. TCRdb called the 5' RACE reads again in MiXCR, with one record for every CDR3 protein. Among about 500,000 distinct CDR3 sequences listed, about 5.7% were seen once. Sequencing used blood, either unsorted or a sorted T cell fraction (not recorded which). Receptor source: a male donor with ankylosing spondylitis.

This clonotype was seen ten or more times. The chain couples TRBV4-2 to TRBJ2-4; D may be TRBD1 (5 bases). V was shortened by 0 bases and J by 0 bases, with 12 bases between the two germline ends. This CDR3 has 17 amino acids. Germline V gene data show CDR1 as LGHNA and CDR2 as YNFKEQ. DNA for the CDR3: TGTGCCAGCAGCCAAGAAGGACACTCTCTAGCCAAAAACATTCAGTACTTC. Translating gives CASSQEGHSLAKNIQYF.

The V gene is TRBV10-3, the J gene TRBJ2-7, with 9 bases lining up with TRBD1. The germline gives CDR1 ENHRY, CDR2 SYGVKD. The junction had 6 bases not matched to a gene; V was cut back by 5 bases and J by 1 base. The CDR3 contains 15 residues. CDR3 protein: CAISIPGQGSYEQYF. The CDR3 bases are TGTGCCATCAGTATCCCGGGACAGGGTTCCTACGAGCAGTACTTC.

This clonotype came up many times. The gene calls are TRBV5-1 and TRBJ2-1, with D perhaps being TRBD1 or TRBD2 (5 bases each). CDR1 is SGHRS and CDR2 is YFSETQ in the germline V gene. This CDR3 has 13 amino acids. The V end was cut by 7 bases, the J end by 8 bases, with 16 bases between. CDR3 residues: CASREGVLDEQFF. CDR3 DNA: TGCGCCAGCCGGGAAGGGGTCCTCGATGAGCAGTTCTTC.

This clonotype was picked up many times. The chain has TRBV7-2 and TRBJ2-7, with TRBD2 matching 9 bases. CDR3 length: 15 amino acids. Germline lookup yields CDR1 SGHTA and CDR2 FQGNSA. V dropped 7 bases and J dropped 5; count of bases not matched to a gene: 12. DNA for the CDR3: TGTGCCAGCACCCCACGGAGCGGGAGGTACCACGAGCAGTACTTC. This translates into CASTPRSGRYHEQYF.

This clonotype has more than one count but fewer than ten. V usage is TRBV12-3 or TRBV12-4 and J usage is TRBJ2-1; no definite D call. The CDR3 runs to 13 residues. The germline V and J ends were trimmed by 4 bases and 7 bases, with 11 bases remaining between them. Here the CDR3 reads CASSSVRRNEQFF. The DNA for the CDR3 is TGTGCCAGCAGTTCGGTGAGGCGGAATGAGCAGTTCTTC.

This clonotype was counted a few times. The rearrangement joins TRBV6-2 or TRBV6-3 to TRBJ2-4; unclear D gene. CDR3 length: 14 amino acids. Germline CDR1 is MNHEY and CDR2 is SVGEGT. V was cut by 8 bases and J by 1 base, with 12 bases left in between. The CDR3 sequence: CASEGRSAKNIQYF. The CDR3 DNA reads TGTGCCAGCGAAGGGCGGTCGGCCAAAAACATTCAGTACTTC.

This clonotype has at least ten counts. Written as DNA, the CDR3 is TGTGCCAGCAGTGCAGGGGGCGCCAACTATGGCTACACCTTC. It translates to CASSAGGANYGYTF. This sequence joins TRBV28 and TRBJ1-2, with 8 bases aligning to TRBD1. Per the germline V gene, CDR1 is MDHEN and CDR2 is SYDVKM. The CDR3 has 14 amino acids. The J segment lost 2 bases and the V segment lost 5 bases, leaving 4 bases of the junction unmatched.

This clonotype was seen many times. The genes are TRBV20-1 and TRBJ1-2, with D possibly TRBD1 on 6 matching bases. The V and J ends lost 3 bases and 10 bases respectively, with 12 bases between them. This CDR3 contains 11 residues. Looked up from germline, CDR1 is DFQATT and CDR2 is SNEGSKA (reference sequence). The chain's CDR3 is CSASRGEDYTF. The CDR3 DNA follows: TGCAGTGCTAGCAGGGGCGAGGACTACACCTTC.

This clonotype was seen at least ten times. The rearrangement uses TRBV10-3 and TRBJ2-5; no reliable D call. This CDR3 region has 13 residues. CDR1 ENHRY and CDR2 SYGVKD come from the germline V gene. V was cut by 6 bases and J by 7 bases, with 15 bases left in between. The CDR3 sequence is CAIRTATGGTQYF. The CDR3 nucleotides read TGTGCCATCAGAACGGCCACCGGTGGGACCCAGTACTTC.

This clonotype was seen many times. This chain uses TRBV12-3 or TRBV12-4 with TRBJ2-1; 13 positions agree with TRBD2. J was trimmed by 14 bases and V by 5 bases; bases with no gene match: 9. CDR3 length: 14 residues. The CDR3 loop reads CASSPTSGRIRKFF. The CDR3 DNA follows: TGTGCCAGCAGTCCGACTAGCGGGAGGATCCGGAAGTTCTTC.

This clonotype was recorded at least ten times. V is TRBV12-3 or TRBV12-4 and J is TRBJ2-7; no clear D gene. CDR3 size: 14 residues. V lost 4 bases and J 0 bases, leaving 10 bases between the germline ends. Here the CDR3 DNA reads TGTGCCAGCAGTTCCTTCAGGAGCTCCTACGAGCAGTACTTC. Translated: CASSSFRSSYEQYF.

This clonotype occurred a few times. The chain has TRBV29-1 and TRBJ1-1, with D perhaps TRBD1 (6 bases). The CDR3 spans 12 residues. CDR1 SQVTM and CDR2 ANQGSEA come from the germline V gene. V gave up 6 bases and J gave up 1 base, with 9 bases separating them. CDR3 sequence: CSVEGGNTEAFF. The CDR3 DNA reads as TGCAGCGTGGAGGGGGGGAACACTGAAGCTTTCTTT.

At least ten counts were recorded for this clonotype. The CDR3 is CASPERESYNEQFF. The CDR3 DNA follows: TGTGCCAGTCCGGAGCGGGAATCCTACAATGAGCAGTTCTTC. The genes are TRBV28 and TRBJ2-1; 7 bases are shared with TRBD2. From germline, CDR1 is MDHEN and CDR2 SYDVKM. The CDR3 covers 14 residues. V shed 9 bases and J 1 base; nucleotides not matched to a gene: 6.

The chain carries TRBV20-1 and TRBJ1-1, with D tentatively TRBD1 (6 bases). The CDR3 loop spans 13 amino acids. Germline values: CDR1 DFQATT, CDR2 SNEGSKA (reference sequence). The CDR3 bases are TGCAGCCCCCAACAGGGTTCGAACACTGAAGCTTTCTTT. It specifies CSPQQGSNTEAFF.

This clonotype was recorded many times. This chain connects TRBV27 to TRBJ2-7, with D hard to call. The V end lost 8 bases, the J end lost 1 base, and 15 bases lay between the germline ends. This CDR3 region has 14 residues. The V gene's germline CDR1 is MNHEY and CDR2 SMNVEV (reference sequence). Here the CDR3 DNA reads TGTGCCAGCTTAACATTAACTAAATCCTACGAGCAGTACTTC. It encodes CASLTLTKSYEQYF.

This clonotype was observed at least ten times. The chain uses TRBV7-6 and TRBJ2-1; D unclear. This CDR3 comprises 16 residues. The germline V and J ends were trimmed by 1 base and 0 bases, with 10 bases remaining between them. The V gene's germline CDR1 is SGHVS and CDR2 FNYEAQ. The CDR3 DNA is TGTGCCAGCAGCTTAGAGGGCTACCCCTCCTACAATGAGCAGTTCTTC. Protein product: CASSLEGYPSYNEQFF.

This clonotype was detected ten times or more. This chain uses TRBV4-2 with TRBJ1-2; D is undetermined. The CDR3 has 16 amino acids. Trimming removed 1 base at V and 2 bases at J, with 14 bases between. In germline, CDR1 is LGHNA, CDR2 YNFKEQ. CDR3 in amino acids: CASSQALGRENYGYTF. CDR3 coding DNA: TGTGCCAGCAGCCAAGCGTTAGGCAGAGAGAACTATGGCTACACCTTC.

The rearrangement links TRBV7-9 to TRBJ1-2; D unclear. Germline CDR1 and CDR2: SEHNR and FQNEAQ (reference sequence). With 8 bases removed from V and 7 bases from J, the gap between germline ends came to 11 bases. The CDR3 runs 11 residues. The CDR3 loop reads CASAPNAGYTF. CDR3 sequence (DNA): TGTGCCAGCGCACCCAATGCTGGCTACACCTTC. Full variable domain (remainder filled in from reference TRBV7-9 and TRBJ1-2): DTGVSQNPRHKITKRGQNVTFRCDPISEHNRLYWYRQTLGQGPEFLTYFQNEAQLEKSRLLSDRFSAERPKGSFSTLEIQRTEQGDSAMYLCASAPNAGYTFGSGTRLTVV.